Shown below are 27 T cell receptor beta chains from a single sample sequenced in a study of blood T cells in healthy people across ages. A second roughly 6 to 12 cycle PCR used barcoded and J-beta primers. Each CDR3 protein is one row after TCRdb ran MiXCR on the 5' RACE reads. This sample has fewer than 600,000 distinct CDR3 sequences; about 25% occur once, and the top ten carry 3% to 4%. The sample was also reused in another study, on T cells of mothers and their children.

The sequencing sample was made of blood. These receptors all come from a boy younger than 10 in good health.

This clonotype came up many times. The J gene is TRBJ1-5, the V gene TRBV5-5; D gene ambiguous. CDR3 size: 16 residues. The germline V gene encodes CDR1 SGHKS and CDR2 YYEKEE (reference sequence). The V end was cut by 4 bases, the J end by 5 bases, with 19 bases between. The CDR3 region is CASSPDPLGWDQPQHF. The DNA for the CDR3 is TGTGCCAGCAGCCCCGACCCTCTAGGGTGGGATCAGCCCCAGCATTTT.

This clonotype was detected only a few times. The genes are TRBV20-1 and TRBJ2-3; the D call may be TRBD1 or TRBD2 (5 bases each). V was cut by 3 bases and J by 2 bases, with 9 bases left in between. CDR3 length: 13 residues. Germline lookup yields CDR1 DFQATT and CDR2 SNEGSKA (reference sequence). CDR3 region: CSASRDPTDTQYF. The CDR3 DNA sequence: TGCAGTGCTAGTAGGGACCCCACAGATACGCAGTATTTT.

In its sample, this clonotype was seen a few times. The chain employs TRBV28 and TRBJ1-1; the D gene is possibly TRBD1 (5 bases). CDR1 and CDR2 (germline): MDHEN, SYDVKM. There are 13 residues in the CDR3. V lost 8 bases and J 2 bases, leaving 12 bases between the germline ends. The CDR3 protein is CASREGINTEAFF. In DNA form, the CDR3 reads TGTGCCAGCCGGGAGGGGATCAACACTGAAGCTTTCTTT.

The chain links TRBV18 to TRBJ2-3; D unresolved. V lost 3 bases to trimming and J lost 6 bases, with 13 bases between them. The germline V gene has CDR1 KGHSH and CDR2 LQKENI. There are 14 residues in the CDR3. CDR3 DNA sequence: TGTGCCAGCTCACCCTACCTCAAAAGGGATACGCAGTATTTT. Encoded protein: CASSPYLKRDTQYF.

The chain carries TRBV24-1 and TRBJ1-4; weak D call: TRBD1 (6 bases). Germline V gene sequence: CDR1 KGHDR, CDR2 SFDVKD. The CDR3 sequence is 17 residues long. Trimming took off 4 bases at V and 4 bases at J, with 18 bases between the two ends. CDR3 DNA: TGTGCCACCAGTGACCGCGGACAGTCCCCCCATAATGAAAAACTGTTTTTT. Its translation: CATSDRGQSPHNEKLFF.

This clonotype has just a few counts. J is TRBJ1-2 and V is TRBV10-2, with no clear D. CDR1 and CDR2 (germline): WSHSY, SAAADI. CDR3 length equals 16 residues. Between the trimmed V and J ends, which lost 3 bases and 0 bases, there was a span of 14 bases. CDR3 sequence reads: CASSDGATWTNYGYTF. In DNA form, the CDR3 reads TGCGCCAGCAGTGACGGCGCCACCTGGACTAACTATGGCTACACCTTC.

In DNA form, the CDR3 reads TGTGCCAGCAGCCTCCGACTAGCCCAAAACACAGATACGCAGTATTTT. Its translation: CASSLRLAQNTDTQYF. The chain uses TRBV7-2 and TRBJ2-3; 7 bases line up with TRBD2. Germline values: CDR1 SGHTA, CDR2 FQGNSA. CDR3 length: 16 amino acids. V trimming: 5 bases; J trimming: 2 bases; junction bases outside the gene matches: 10.

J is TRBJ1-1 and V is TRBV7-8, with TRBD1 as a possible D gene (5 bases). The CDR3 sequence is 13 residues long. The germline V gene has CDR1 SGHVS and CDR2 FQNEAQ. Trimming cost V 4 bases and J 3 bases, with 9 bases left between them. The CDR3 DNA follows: TGTGCCAGCAGCTCCGCAGGGTACACTGAAGCTTTCTTT. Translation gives CASSSAGYTEAFF.

The CDR3 region has the DNA TGCAGCGTTGAAGAAGTGAGCAGCGCCGACTACACCTTC. Residues: CSVEEVSSADYTF. The chain uses TRBV29-1 and TRBJ1-2; D remains ambiguous. V was pared by 0 bases and J by 10 bases, with 15 bases between. Germline CDR1 is SQVTM and CDR2 is ANQGSEA. This CDR3 comprises 13 residues.

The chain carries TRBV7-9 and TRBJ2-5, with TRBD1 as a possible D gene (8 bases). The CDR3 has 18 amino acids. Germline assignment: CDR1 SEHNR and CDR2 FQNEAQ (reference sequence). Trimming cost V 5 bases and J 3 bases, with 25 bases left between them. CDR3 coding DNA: TGTGCCAGCAGCCCTACAGGGGGGGACTTAATCCGGGAAGAGACCCAGTACTTC. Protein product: CASSPTGGDLIREETQYF.

CDR3 residues: CASSLRGRSRPTNTGELFF. CDR3 nucleotides: TGTGCCAGCAGCCTACGGGGTCGCTCCAGGCCCACGAACACCGGGGAGCTGTTTTTT. The V call is TRBV7-8, the J call TRBJ2-2; the D gene is possibly TRBD2 (5 bases). The CDR3 runs 19 residues. Trimming stripped 5 bases from V and 0 bases from J, with 22 bases between. Germline CDR1 is SGHVS and CDR2 is FQNEAQ. Complete variable domain (other parts from reference TRBV7-8 and TRBJ2-2): GAGVSQSPRYKVAKRGQDVALRCDPISGHVSLFWYQQALGQGPEFLTYFQNEAQLDKSGLPSDRFFAERPEGSVSTLKIQRTQQEDSAVYLCASSLRGRSRPTNTGELFFGEGSRLTVL.

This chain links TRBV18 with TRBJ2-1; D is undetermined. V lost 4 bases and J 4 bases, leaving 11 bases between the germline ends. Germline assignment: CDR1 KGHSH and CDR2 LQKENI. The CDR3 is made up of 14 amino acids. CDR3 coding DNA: TGTGCCAGCTCACAAGACCCCCTGTACAATGAGCAGTTCTTC. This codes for CASSQDPLYNEQFF.

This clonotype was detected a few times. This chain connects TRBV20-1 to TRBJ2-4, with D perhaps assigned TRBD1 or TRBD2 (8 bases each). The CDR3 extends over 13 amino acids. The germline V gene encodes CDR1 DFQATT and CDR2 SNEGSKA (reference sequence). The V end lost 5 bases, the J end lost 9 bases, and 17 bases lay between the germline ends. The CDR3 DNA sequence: TGCAGTGCTCCGGACAGGGCGGGAGGCATTCAGTACTTC. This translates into CSAPDRAGGIQYF.

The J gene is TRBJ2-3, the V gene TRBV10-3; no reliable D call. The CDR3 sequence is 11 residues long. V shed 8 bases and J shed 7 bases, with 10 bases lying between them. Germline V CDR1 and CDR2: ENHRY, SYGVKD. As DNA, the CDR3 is TGTGCCATCCAGATGGGGAATACGCAGTATTTT. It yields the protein CAIQMGNTQYF.

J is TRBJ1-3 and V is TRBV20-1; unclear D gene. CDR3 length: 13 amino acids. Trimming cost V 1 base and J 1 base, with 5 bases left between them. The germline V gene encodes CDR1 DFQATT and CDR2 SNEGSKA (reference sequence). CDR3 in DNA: TGCAGTGCTAGAGTGGGATCTGGAAACACCATATATTTT. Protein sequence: CSARVGSGNTIYF.

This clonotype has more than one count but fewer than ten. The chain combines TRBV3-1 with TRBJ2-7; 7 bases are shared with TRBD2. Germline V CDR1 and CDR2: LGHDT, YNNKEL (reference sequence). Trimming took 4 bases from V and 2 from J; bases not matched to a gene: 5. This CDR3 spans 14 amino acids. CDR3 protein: CASSRGRDPYEQYF. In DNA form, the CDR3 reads TGTGCCAGCAGCCGCGGGAGAGACCCCTACGAGCAGTACTTC.

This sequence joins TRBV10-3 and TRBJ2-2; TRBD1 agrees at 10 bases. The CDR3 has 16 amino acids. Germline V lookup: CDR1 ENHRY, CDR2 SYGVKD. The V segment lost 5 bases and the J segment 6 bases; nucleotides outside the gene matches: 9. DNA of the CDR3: TGTGCCATCAGTACGGCGCGGGACAGGGGTCCCGGGGAGCTGTTTTTT. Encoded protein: CAISTARDRGPGELFF.

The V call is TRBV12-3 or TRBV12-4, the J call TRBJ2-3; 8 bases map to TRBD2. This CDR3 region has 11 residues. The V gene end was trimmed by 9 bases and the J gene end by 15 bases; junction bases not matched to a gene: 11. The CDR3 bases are TGTGCCAGAGCGGGAGCAGATACGGAATATTTT. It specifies CARAGADTEYF.

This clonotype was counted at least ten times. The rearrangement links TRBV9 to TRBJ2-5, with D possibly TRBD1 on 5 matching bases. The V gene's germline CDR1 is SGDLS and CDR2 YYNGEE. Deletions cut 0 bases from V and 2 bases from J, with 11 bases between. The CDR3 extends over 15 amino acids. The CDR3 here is CASSVVWGDQETQYF. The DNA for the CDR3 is TGTGCCAGCAGCGTAGTATGGGGCGATCAAGAGACCCAGTACTTC.

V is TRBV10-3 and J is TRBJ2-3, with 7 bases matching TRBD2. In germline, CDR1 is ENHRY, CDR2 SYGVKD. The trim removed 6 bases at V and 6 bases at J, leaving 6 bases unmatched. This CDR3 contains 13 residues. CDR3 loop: CAIREAGPDTQYF. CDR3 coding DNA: TGTGCCATCAGAGAAGCGGGGCCGGATACGCAGTATTTT.

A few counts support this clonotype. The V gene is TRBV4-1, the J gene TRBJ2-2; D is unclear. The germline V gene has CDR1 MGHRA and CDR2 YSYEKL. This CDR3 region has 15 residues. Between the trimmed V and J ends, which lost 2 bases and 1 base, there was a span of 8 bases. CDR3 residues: CASSQSILNTGELFF. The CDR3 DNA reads TGCGCCAGCAGCCAAAGCATCCTGAACACCGGGGAGCTGTTTTTT.

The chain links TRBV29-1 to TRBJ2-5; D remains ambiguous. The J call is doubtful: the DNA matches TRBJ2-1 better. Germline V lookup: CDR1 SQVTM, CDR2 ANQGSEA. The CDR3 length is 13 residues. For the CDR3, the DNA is TGCAGCGTTGACAGGAGAGATTACAATGAGCAGTTCTTC. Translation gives CSVDRRDYNEQFF.

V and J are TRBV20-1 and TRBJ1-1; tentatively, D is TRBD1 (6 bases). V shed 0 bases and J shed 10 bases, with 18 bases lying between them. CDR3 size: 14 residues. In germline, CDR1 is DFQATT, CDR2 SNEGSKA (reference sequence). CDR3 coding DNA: TGCAGTGCTAGAGAAACAGTCCGAGGGACACTAGCTTTCTTT. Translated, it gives CSARETVRGTLAFF.

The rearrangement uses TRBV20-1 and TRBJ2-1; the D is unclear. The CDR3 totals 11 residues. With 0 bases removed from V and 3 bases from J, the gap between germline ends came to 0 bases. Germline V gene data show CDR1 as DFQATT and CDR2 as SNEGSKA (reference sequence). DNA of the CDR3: TGCAGTGCTAGAGACTACAATGAGCAGTTCTTC. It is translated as CSARDYNEQFF.

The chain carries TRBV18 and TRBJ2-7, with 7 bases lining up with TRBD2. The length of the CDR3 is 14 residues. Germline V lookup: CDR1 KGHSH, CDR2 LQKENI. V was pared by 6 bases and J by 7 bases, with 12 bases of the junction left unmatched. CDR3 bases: TGTGCCAGCTCCTCAGGCATGCACGGGAGGGAGCAGTACTTC. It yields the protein CASSSGMHGREQYF.

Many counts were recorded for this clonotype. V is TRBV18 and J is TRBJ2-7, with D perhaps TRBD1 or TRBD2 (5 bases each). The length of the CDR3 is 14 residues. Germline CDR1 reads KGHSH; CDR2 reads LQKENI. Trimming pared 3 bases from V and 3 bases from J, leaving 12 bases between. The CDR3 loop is CASSPGTTSYEQYF. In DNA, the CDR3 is TGTGCCAGCTCACCGGGGACGACAAGCTACGAGCAGTACTTC.

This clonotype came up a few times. The chain's CDR3 is CSAPPPGASTDTQYF. The CDR3 coding sequence is TGCAGTGCTCCCCCGCCAGGCGCTAGCACAGATACGCAGTATTTT. V usage is TRBV20-1 and J usage is TRBJ2-3; no firm D call. CDR1 is DFQATT, CDR2 SNEGSKA, per germline (reference sequence). Trimming removed 5 bases from V and 0 bases from J, with 15 bases in between. The CDR3 is 15 residues long.